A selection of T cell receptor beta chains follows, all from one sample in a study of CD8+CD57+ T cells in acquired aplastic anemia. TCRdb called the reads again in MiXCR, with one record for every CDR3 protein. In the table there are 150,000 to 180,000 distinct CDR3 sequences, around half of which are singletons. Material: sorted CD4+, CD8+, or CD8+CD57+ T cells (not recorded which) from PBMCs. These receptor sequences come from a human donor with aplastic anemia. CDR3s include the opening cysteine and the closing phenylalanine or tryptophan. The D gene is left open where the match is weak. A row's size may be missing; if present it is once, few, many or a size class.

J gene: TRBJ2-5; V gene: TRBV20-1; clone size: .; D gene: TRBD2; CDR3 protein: CSAPVSGSGQETQYF; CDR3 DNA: TGCAGTGCTCCCGTGAGCGGGAGTGGTCAAGAGACCCAGTACTTC
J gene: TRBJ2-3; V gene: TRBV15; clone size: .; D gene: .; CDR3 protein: CATSLGRDTQYF; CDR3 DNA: TGTGCCACCAGCCTCGGTAGAGATACGCAGTATTTT
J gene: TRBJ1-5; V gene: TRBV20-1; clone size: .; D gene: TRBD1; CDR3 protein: CSASQTGSDQPQHF; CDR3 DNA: TGCAGTGCTAGCCAGACAGGGTCGGATCAGCCCCAGCATTTT
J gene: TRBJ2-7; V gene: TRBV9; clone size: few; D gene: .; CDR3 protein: CASSAFAHSYEQYF; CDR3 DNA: TGTGCCAGCAGCGCCTTCGCGCATTCCTACGAGCAGTACTTC
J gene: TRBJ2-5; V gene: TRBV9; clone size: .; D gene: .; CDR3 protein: CASSAGTYQETQYF; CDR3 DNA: TGTGCCAGCAGCGCCGGGACCTACCAAGAGACCCAGTACTTC
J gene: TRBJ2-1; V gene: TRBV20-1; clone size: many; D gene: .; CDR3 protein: CSARAPETPGWNEQFF; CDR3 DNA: TGCAGTGCTAGAGCCCCTGAGACTCCGGGGTGGAATGAGCAGTTCTTC
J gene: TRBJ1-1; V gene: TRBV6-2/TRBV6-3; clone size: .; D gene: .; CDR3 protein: CASIPLTGMNTEAFF; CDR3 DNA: TGTGCCAGCATACCCCTTACAGGGATGAACACTGAAGCTTTCTTT
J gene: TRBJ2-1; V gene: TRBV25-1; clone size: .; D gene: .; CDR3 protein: CASSGALTYNEQFF; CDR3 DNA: TGTGCCAGCAGTGGGGCTCTGACTTACAATGAGCAGTTCTTC
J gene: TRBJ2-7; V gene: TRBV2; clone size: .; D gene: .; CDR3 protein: CASSPGFSGGEQYF; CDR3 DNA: TGTGCCAGCAGCCCAGGGTTTAGTGGGGGCGAGCAGTACTTC
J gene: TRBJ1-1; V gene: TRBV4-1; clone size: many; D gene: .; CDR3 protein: CASSQLEGRTEAFF; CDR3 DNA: TGCGCCAGCAGCCAGCTCGAGGGCCGGACTGAAGCTTTCTTT
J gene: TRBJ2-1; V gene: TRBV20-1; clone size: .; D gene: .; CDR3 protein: CSASTGSIGYNEQFF; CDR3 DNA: TGCAGTGCTAGCACAGGCAGCATCGGCTACAATGAGCAGTTCTTC
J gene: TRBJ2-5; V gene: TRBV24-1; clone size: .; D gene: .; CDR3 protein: CATSDHQETQYF; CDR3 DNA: TGTGCCACCAGTGACCACCAAGAGACCCAGTACTTC
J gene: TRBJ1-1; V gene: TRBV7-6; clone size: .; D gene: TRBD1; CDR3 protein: CASSQQGALTEAFF; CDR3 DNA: TGTGCCAGCAGCCAACAGGGGGCACTCACTGAAGCTTTCTTT
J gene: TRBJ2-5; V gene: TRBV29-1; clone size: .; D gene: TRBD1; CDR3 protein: CSVDTGGLYQETQYF; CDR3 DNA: TGCAGCGTAGATACAGGGGGGTTGTACCAAGAGACCCAGTACTTC
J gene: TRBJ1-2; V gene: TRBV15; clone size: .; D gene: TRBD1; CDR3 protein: CATSSPGQGAYGYTF; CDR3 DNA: TGTGCCACCAGCAGCCCCGGACAGGGCGCCTATGGCTACACCTTC
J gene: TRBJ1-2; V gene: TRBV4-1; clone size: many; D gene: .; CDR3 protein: CASSQDPRYGYTF; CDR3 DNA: TGCGCCAGCAGCCAAGACCCCCGATATGGCTACACCTTC
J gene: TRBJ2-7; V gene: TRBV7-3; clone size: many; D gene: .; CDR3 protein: CASSFGLGYEQYF; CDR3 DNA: TGTGCCAGCAGCTTCGGATTGGGCTACGAGCAGTACTTC
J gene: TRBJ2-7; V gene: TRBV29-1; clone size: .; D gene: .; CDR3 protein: CSVKDGYEQYF; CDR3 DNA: TGCAGCGTAAAGGACGGCTACGAGCAGTACTTC
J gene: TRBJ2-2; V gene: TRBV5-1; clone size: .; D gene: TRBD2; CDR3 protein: CASSPRTSGSRELFF; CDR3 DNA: TGCGCCAGCAGCCCTAGGACTAGCGGGAGTCGGGAGCTGTTTTTT
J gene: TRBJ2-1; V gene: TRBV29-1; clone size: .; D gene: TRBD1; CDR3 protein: CSVGTGGRNEQFF; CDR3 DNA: TGCAGCGTTGGGACAGGGGGCCGGAATGAGCAGTTCTTC
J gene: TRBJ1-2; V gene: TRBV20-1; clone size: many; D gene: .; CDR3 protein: CSARDEEHDYGYTF; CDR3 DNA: TGCAGTGCTAGAGATGAGGAACACGACTATGGCTACACCTTC
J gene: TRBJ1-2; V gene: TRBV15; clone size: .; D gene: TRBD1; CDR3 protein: CATSSSPTGAYGYTF; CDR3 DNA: TGTGCCACCAGCTCCAGCCCGACAGGGGCCTATGGCTACACCTTC
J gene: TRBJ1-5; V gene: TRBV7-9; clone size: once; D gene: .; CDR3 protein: CASSLSGLGQPQHF; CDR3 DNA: TGTGCCAGCAGCTTATCGGGGTTAGGTCAGCCCCAGCATTTT
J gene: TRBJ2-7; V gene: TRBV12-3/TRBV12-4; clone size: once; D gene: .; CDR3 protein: CASSLREGTSYEQYF; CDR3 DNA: TGTGCCAGCAGTTTAAGAGAGGGGACCTCCTACGAGCAGTACTTC
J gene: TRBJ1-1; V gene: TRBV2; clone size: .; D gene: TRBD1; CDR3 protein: CASRRGTGDTEAFF; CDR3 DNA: TGTGCCAGCAGGAGGGGGACAGGGGACACTGAAGCTTTCTTT
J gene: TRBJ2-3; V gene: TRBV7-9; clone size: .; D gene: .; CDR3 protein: CASSLEVPQYF; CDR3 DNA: TGTGCCAGCAGCTTAGAAGTTCCGCAGTATTTT
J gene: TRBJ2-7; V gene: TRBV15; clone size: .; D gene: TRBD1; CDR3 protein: CATSLGQGSQQYF; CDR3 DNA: TGTGCCACTTCTCTGGGACAGGGTTCTCAGCAGTACTTC
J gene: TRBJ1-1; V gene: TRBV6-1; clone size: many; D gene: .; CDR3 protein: CASSGRGNTEAFF; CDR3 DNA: TGTGCCAGCAGTGGCCGAGGGAACACTGAAGCTTTCTTT
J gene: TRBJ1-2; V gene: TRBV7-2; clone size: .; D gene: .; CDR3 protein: CASSWAGYGYTF; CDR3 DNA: TGTGCCAGCAGCTGGGCCGGCTATGGCTACACCTTC
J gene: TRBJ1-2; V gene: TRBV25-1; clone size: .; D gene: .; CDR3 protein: CASSEGGLTGYTF; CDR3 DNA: TGTGCCAGCAGTGAAGGAGGGCTAACTGGCTACACCTTC
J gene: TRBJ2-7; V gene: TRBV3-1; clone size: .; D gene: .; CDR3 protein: CASSQGAVYEQYF; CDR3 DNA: TGTGCCAGCAGCCAAGGCGCAGTCTACGAGCAGTACTTC
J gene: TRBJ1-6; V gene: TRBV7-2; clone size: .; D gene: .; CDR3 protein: CASSLGINSPLHF; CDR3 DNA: TGTGCCAGCAGCTTAGGGATAAATTCACCCCTCCACTTT
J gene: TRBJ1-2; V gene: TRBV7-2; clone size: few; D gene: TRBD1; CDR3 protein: CASSPGTVGYTF; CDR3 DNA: TGTGCCAGCAGCCCGGGGACAGTTGGCTACACCTTC
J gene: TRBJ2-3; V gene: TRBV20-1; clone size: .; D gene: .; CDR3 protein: CSARGGSVSTDTQYF; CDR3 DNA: TGCAGTGCTAGGGGGGGTAGCGTAAGCACAGATACGCAGTATTTT
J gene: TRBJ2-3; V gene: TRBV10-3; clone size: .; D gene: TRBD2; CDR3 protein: CASGRGGTDTQYF; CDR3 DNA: TGTGCCAGCGGTCGCGGGGGGACAGATACGCAGTATTTT